What follows are 17 T cell receptor beta chains derived from one specimen sequenced in a study of tumor and adjacent non-tumor tissue in lung cancer. A modified ARM-PCR protocol with three rounds of nested PCR amplified TCRbeta. Using its own MiXCR run on the multiplex PCR reads, TCRdb lists one record per CDR3 protein. The repertoire holds fewer than 150,000 distinct CDR3 sequences, with approximately 64% as singletons. No cell sorting was done before RNA was extracted from the tissue. The specimen was lung tumor tissue. Every receptor here comes from a man aged 55 to 70 with small cell lung cancer.

This clonotype is a singleton in its sample. A much larger clonotype is one base distant, so this may be a read error. The genes are TRBV20-1 and TRBJ2-3, with D possibly being TRBD2 (6 bases). The CDR3 runs 14 residues. Germline CDR1 is DFQATT and CDR2 is SNEGSKA (reference sequence). The CDR3 nucleotides read TGCGGTGCTAGGACTAATCGCGGCACAGATACGCAGTATTTT. Protein sequence: CGARTNRGTDTQYF.

The chain couples TRBV6-5 to TRBJ2-7, with a possible D match to TRBD2 (5 bases). The CDR3 length is 14 residues. Between the trimmed V and J ends, which lost 10 bases and 3 bases, there was a span of 19 bases. CDR1 MNHEY and CDR2 SVGAGI come from the germline V gene. Here the CDR3 DNA reads TGTGCCACCATGGACCGACGGGAAGGCTACGAGCAGTACGTC. Amino acid sequence: CATMDRREGYEQYV.

Notes on this clonotype: Possible read error: a much larger clone is one base away. The chain couples TRBV6-1 to TRBJ1-2, with 9 bases identical to TRBD1. This CDR3 contains 14 residues. Germline CDR1 reads MNHNS; CDR2 reads SASEGT. The CDR3 reads CDSRRGQGRYGYTF. Written as DNA, the CDR3 is TGTGACAGCAGACGCGGACAGGGGCGGTATGGCTACACCTTC.

Regarding this clonotype: Here the CDR3 omits its conserved ending phenylalanine or tryptophan, so a read error is the likely source. V is TRBV6-5 and J is TRBJ2-2; possibly TRBD1 or TRBD2 for D (5 bases each). This CDR3 contains 16 residues. The germline V gene has CDR1 MNHEY and CDR2 SVGAGI. The DNA for the CDR3 is TGTGCCAGCAGTTACTCGGACGGGGCGAACACCGGTGAGCTGTTTTCT. It codes for CASSYSDGANTGELFS.

This chain links TRBV6-5 with TRBJ1-6; D is ambiguous. The CDR3 is 16 residues long. Germline CDR1 is MNHEY and CDR2 is SVGAGI. Trimming shortened V by 5 bases and J by 3 bases, and 14 bases separated the two germline ends. CDR3 in amino acids: CASSPGLLLYNSPLHF. CDR3 bases: TGTGCCAGCAGTCCTGGACTGTTGCTCTATAATTCACCCCTCCACTTT.

Comments on this clonotype: A much larger clone sits a single nucleotide away, making a read error possible. The chain combines TRBV20-1 with TRBJ1-1; D unresolved. CDR1 DFQATT and CDR2 SNEGSKA come from the germline V gene (reference sequence). The CDR3 covers 13 residues. Trimming removed 5 bases at V and 3 bases at J, with 13 bases between. The CDR3 sequence is CSAPGSVDTEAFF. CDR3 in DNA: TGCAGTGCTCCCGGGTCAGTAGACACTGAAGCTTTCTTT.

This clonotype was detected many times. This chain connects TRBV11-1 to TRBJ2-2; the D gene is possibly TRBD1 (6 bases). This CDR3 is 14 amino acids long. Germline CDR1 is SGHAT and CDR2 is FQDESV (reference sequence). Trimming removed 3 bases from V and 7 bases from J, with 12 bases in between. CDR3 sequence reads: CASSFTQGFGELFF. DNA for the CDR3: TGTGCCAGCAGCTTCACACAGGGTTTCGGGGAGCTGTTTTTT.

On this clonotype: A much more abundant neighbour one base away suggests this may be a read error. J is TRBJ2-5 and V is TRBV29-1; D gene unclear. With 7 bases removed from V and 1 base from J, the gap between germline ends came to 10 bases. Germline lookup yields CDR1 SQVTM and CDR2 ANQGSEA. CDR3 length equals 12 residues. This CDR3 reads CSALTTQETQYF. The CDR3 coding sequence is TGCAGCGCTCTGACAACCCAAGAGACCCAGTACTTC.

Comments on this clonotype: This may be a read error: a much more frequent sequence differs by one nucleotide. CDR3 loop: CASRLRRVDTQYF. CDR3 in DNA: TGTGCCAGCAGGTTAAGGAGGGTAGATACGCAGTATTTT. V usage is TRBV11-2 and J usage is TRBJ2-3; D perhaps matches TRBD2 (6 bases). The V gene's germline CDR1 is SGHAT and CDR2 FQNNGV. The CDR3 runs 13 residues. Trimming shortened V by 6 bases and J by 5 bases, and 12 bases separated the two germline ends.

Note on this clonotype: This may stem from a read error, because a much larger clone lies one nucleotide away. The chain has TRBV12-3 or TRBV12-4 and TRBJ1-2; possible D gene TRBD1, 5 bases. The CDR3 contains 14 residues. CDR3 sequence reads: CASTLVAGIQGYTF. In nucleotides, the CDR3 is TGTGCCAGCACTTTAGTGGCAGGGATCCAGGGCTACACCTTC.

For this clonotype: A read error may produce the germline difference seen at one junction end. The chain is built from TRBV11-2 and TRBJ2-2, with D perhaps TRBD2 (6 bases). Germline V gene lookup returns CDR1 SGHAT and CDR2 FQNNGV. The CDR3 covers 14 residues. CDR3 amino acids: CASSMRPLGGELFF. The CDR3 coding sequence is TGTGCCAGCAGCATGCGTCCCTTAGGCGGGGAGCTGTTTTTC.

With respect to this clonotype: A read error may account for a junction end that differs from germline. This rearrangement joins TRBV6-5 to TRBJ2-5; 11 bases line up with TRBD2. CDR3 length: 17 residues. Germline CDR1 reads MNHEY; CDR2 reads SVGAGI. The CDR3 spells CASSYPNRLAGGETQHF. For the CDR3, the DNA is TGTGCCAGCAGTTACCCGAACCGGCTAGCGGGAGGAGAGACCCAGCACTTC.

To note about this clonotype: One end of the junction does not line up with germline, which may come from a read error. The rearrangement links TRBV11-3 to TRBJ2-1; D remains ambiguous. CDR1 and CDR2 from the germline V gene are SGHNT and YENEEA. There are 14 residues in the CDR3. The CDR3 sequence: CVSRLYAYYNEQFF. CDR3 nucleotide sequence: TGTGTCAGCAGGTTGTACGCTTACTACAATGAGCAGTTCTTC.

This clonotype was counted once. This chain uses TRBV29-1 with TRBJ2-5; no clear D gene. Germline V CDR1 and CDR2: SQVTM, ANQGSEA. This CDR3 has 15 amino acids. The CDR3 DNA reads as TGCAGTGTCACGGGCCTCGATTCTAATCAAGAGACCCAGTACTTC. It encodes CSVTGLDSNQETQYF.

This clonotype was seen at least ten times. The chain recombines TRBV6-1 with TRBJ2-7; D remains ambiguous. Trimming stripped 5 bases from V and 3 bases from J, with 5 bases between. The CDR3 spans 11 residues. CDR1 is MNHNS, CDR2 SASEGT, per germline. CDR3 in amino acids: CASSLNYEQYF. CDR3 nucleotides: TGTGCCAGCAGTCTGAACTACGAGCAGTACTTC.

This clonotype occurred many times. This rearrangement joins TRBV28 to TRBJ1-5, with D hard to call. CDR1 and CDR2 from the germline V gene are MDHEN and SYDVKM. The CDR3 is 15 amino acids. Trimming removed 3 bases at V and 1 base at J, with 10 bases between. In DNA, the CDR3 is TGTGCCAGCAGTTTTCTAGGGTTAAGCAATCAGCCCCAGCATTTT. This translates into CASSFLGLSNQPQHF.

Remarks on this clonotype: Possible read error: a much larger clone is one base away. J is TRBJ2-6 and V is TRBV4-1; TRBD1 might be the D (5 bases). Germline V gene sequence: CDR1 MGHRA, CDR2 YSYEKL. This CDR3 has 20 residues. V was shortened by 2 bases and J by 0 bases, with 20 bases between the two germline ends. The CDR3 DNA reads TGCGCCAGCAGCCAACTTAGCTGGACATCTCGGCACTCTGGGGCCAACGTCCTGACTTTC. This sequence encodes CASSQLSWTSRHSGANVLTF.